Each of the 27 T cell receptor beta chains below was sequenced from the same sample in a study of CD8 T cells in ankylosing spondylitis. TCRdb reanalysed the 5' RACE reads using MiXCR and keeps one entry per CDR3 protein. The profile shows 250,000 to 300,000 distinct CDR3 sequences, about 19% of them singletons. Material for sequencing was blood, either unsorted or a sorted T cell fraction (not recorded which). The receptors stem from a male donor with ankylosing spondylitis or in good health (not recorded which).

This clonotype has only a few counts. The chain couples TRBV5-1 to TRBJ2-3, with 12 positions matching TRBD2. CDR1 is SGHRS and CDR2 is YFSETQ in the germline V gene. CDR3 size: 20 residues. The ends lost 3 bases at V and 2 bases at J; junction bases unmatched: 16. The CDR3 DNA reads as TGCGCCAGCAGCTCGCCCGGAGAACGACTAGCGGGGGCCCACACAGATACGCAGTATTTT. Amino acid sequence: CASSSPGERLAGAHTDTQYF.

This clonotype showed up many times. The chain joins TRBV10-3 to TRBJ2-5; 7 nucleotides line up with TRBD2. With V trimmed by 10 bases and J by 3 bases, 14 bases remained unmatched. This CDR3 contains 15 residues. Germline V gene sequence: CDR1 ENHRY, CDR2 SYGVKD. In DNA form, the CDR3 reads TGTGCCACGAGCACAACTAGCGTAGGGGAAGAGACCCAGTACTTC. Translating gives CATSTTSVGEETQYF.

The chain couples TRBV5-5 to TRBJ2-3; D may correspond to TRBD1 or TRBD2 (6 bases each). The CDR3 spans 19 residues. Germline assignment: CDR1 SGHKS and CDR2 YYEKEE (reference sequence). V lost 5 bases and J lost 0, with 25 bases in between. This CDR3 is CASSGTGRRRGASTDTQYF. The CDR3 DNA reads as TGTGCCAGCAGTGGGACGGGTCGACGGAGGGGGGCTAGCACAGATACGCAGTATTTT.

This clonotype was counted at least ten times. The J gene is TRBJ2-1, the V gene TRBV5-1; D ambiguous. Germline V lookup: CDR1 SGHRS, CDR2 YFSETQ. The V end was cut by 2 bases, the J end by 5 bases, with 11 bases between. The CDR3 has 14 amino acids. The CDR3 loop reads CASSFSTRDNEQFF. The CDR3, as DNA: TGCGCCAGCAGCTTTTCAACCCGGGACAATGAGCAGTTCTTC.

This clonotype came up a few times. The chain couples TRBV20-1 to TRBJ1-2; 8 positions match TRBD1. J lost 3 bases, V lost 0 bases, and 9 bases had no gene match. The germline gives CDR1 DFQATT, CDR2 SNEGSKA (reference sequence). The CDR3 spans 16 residues. This CDR3 is CSARDVRGLFDYGYTF. The CDR3 DNA is TGCAGTGCTAGAGACGTCAGGGGGCTGTTCGACTATGGCTACACCTTC.

In the case of this clonotype: This clone may be a read error of a much larger clone one base away. The J gene is TRBJ1-4, the V gene TRBV12-3 or TRBV12-4; D unresolved. This CDR3 is built from 14 residues. In DNA form, the CDR3 reads TGTGCCAGCAGTTTGCGGGCAACTGATGAAAAACTGTTTTTT. Encoded protein: CASSLRATDEKLFF.

This clonotype turned up a few times. In DNA form, the CDR3 reads TGTGCCAGCAGTGAAGTGGATTACGAGCAGTACGTC. Translating it yields CASSEVDYEQYV. J is TRBJ2-7 and V is TRBV2; the D is unclear. This CDR3 is built from 12 residues. Germline V lookup: CDR1 SNHLY, CDR2 FYNNEI. V lost 1 base, J lost 4 bases, and 5 bases lay in between.

This clonotype was observed many times. The chain couples TRBV3-1 to TRBJ2-5, with D unclear. The CDR3 covers 11 residues. CDR1 is LGHDT, CDR2 YNNKEL, per germline (reference sequence). Trimming removed 0 bases from V and 7 bases from J, with 3 bases in between. The CDR3 reads CASSQDLTQYF. The CDR3 nucleotides are TGTGCCAGCAGCCAAGATCTGACCCAGTACTTC.

The chain recombines TRBV11-2 with TRBJ2-3; weak D call: TRBD2 (5 bases). Trimming removed 5 bases from V and 0 bases from J, with 15 bases in between. The CDR3 totals 16 residues. Germline V gene sequence: CDR1 SGHAT, CDR2 FQNNGV. CDR3 in DNA: TGTGCCAGCAGCCGAGGGCTGAGGTCTAGCACAGATACGCAGTATTTT. Amino acid sequence: CASSRGLRSSTDTQYF.

Regarding this clonotype: No conserved phenylalanine or tryptophan is present at the end of the CDR3, so a read error is the likely explanation. CDR3 region: CASSLGQGNEKLFL. CDR3 nucleotides: TGCGCCAGCAGCTTGGGGCAGGGCAATGAAAAACTGTTTCTT. The J gene is TRBJ1-4, the V gene TRBV5-1; possible D gene TRBD1, 5 bases. Trimming cost V 0 bases and J 5 bases, with 8 bases left between them. Germline V gene data show CDR1 as SGHRS and CDR2 as YFSETQ. This CDR3 is 14 amino acids long.

This clonotype occurred many times. The chain uses TRBV5-4 and TRBJ2-1; no definite D call. Germline V lookup: CDR1 SGHNT, CDR2 YYREEE (reference sequence). The CDR3 is made up of 11 amino acids. The germline V and J ends were trimmed by 2 bases and 8 bases, with 5 bases remaining between them. The CDR3 protein is CASSFGYEQFF. The CDR3 DNA sequence: TGTGCCAGCAGCTTTGGCTATGAGCAGTTCTTC.

J is TRBJ2-3 and V is TRBV20-1; weak D call: TRBD2 (5 bases). Trimming removed 1 base from V and 8 bases from J, with 16 bases in between. The CDR3 loop spans 14 amino acids. CDR1 and CDR2 from the germline V gene are DFQATT and SNEGSKA (reference sequence). The CDR3 bases are TGCAGTGCTAGAGTGGAGAGGGCCGCGGTTACGCAGTATTTT. Encoded protein: CSARVERAAVTQYF.

This clonotype was detected ten times or more. V and J are TRBV6-1 and TRBJ1-2; TRBD1 is a possible D gene (6 bases). V lost 5 bases to trimming and J lost 2 bases, with 15 bases between them. Germline CDR1 is MNHNS and CDR2 is SASEGT. CDR3 size: 15 residues. CDR3 loop: CASSTYRTVNYGYTF. CDR3 coding DNA: TGTGCCAGCAGTACCTATCGGACAGTGAACTATGGCTACACCTTC.

This clonotype has a handful of counts. The chain joins TRBV12-3 or TRBV12-4 to TRBJ2-3, with 10 nucleotides matching TRBD2. Trimming took 6 bases from V and 9 from J; bases not matched to a gene: 12. CDR3 length equals 15 residues. CDR3 coding DNA: TGTGCCAGCAGATCCAGCGGGGGGGCATTAGACACGCAGTATTTT. It codes for CASRSSGGALDTQYF.

This clonotype was detected once. The chain links TRBV5-1 to TRBJ2-7, with TRBD1 matching 8 bases. The germline CDR1 and CDR2 sequences are SGHRS and YFSETQ. This CDR3 contains 14 residues. V trimming: 0 bases; J trimming: 1 base; junction bases outside the gene matches: 0. The chain's CDR3 is CASSLGDRSYEQYV. In nucleotides, the CDR3 is TGCGCCAGCAGCTTGGGGGACAGGTCCTACGAGCAGTACGTC.

This clonotype was seen at least ten times. The chain combines TRBV5-1 with TRBJ2-1; D is unclear. This CDR3 is built from 15 residues. CDR1 and CDR2 from the germline V gene are SGHRS and YFSETQ. V lost 0 bases, J lost 1 base, and 8 bases lay in between. CDR3 DNA sequence: TGCGCCAGCAGCTTGGATCCGAGTTCCTACAATGAGCAGTTCTTC. Its translation is CASSLDPSSYNEQFF.

The chain is built from TRBV20-1 and TRBJ1-5; no definite D call. V was shortened by 0 bases and J by 3 bases, with 9 bases between the two germline ends. The CDR3 loop spans 14 amino acids. Germline V gene data show CDR1 as DFQATT and CDR2 as SNEGSKA (reference sequence). This CDR3 reads CSARDPEFNQPQHF. CDR3 bases: TGCAGTGCTAGAGATCCCGAATTCAATCAGCCCCAGCATTTT.

V gene TRBV5-1 combines with J gene TRBJ2-1, with TRBD2 identical over 9 bases. This CDR3 comprises 15 residues. Trimming took 5 bases from V and 8 from J; bases not matched to a gene: 11. CDR1 and CDR2 (germline): SGHRS, YFSETQ. CDR3 loop: CASSPPGTSWDEQFF. CDR3 bases: TGCGCCAGCAGTCCGCCCGGGACTAGCTGGGATGAGCAGTTCTTC.

The sample holds a few counts of this clonotype. J is TRBJ2-4 and V is TRBV18; D is possibly TRBD1 (6 bases). V lost 4 bases, J lost 1 base, and 23 bases lay in between. CDR3 length equals 19 residues. Germline CDR1 reads KGHSH; CDR2 reads LQKENI. CDR3 nucleotides: TGTGCCAGCTCACGAGGACAGACCGGGGCATCCTTTGCCAAAAACATTCAGTACTTC. Protein: CASSRGQTGASFAKNIQYF.

This clonotype was seen a few times. The rearrangement links TRBV20-1 to TRBJ2-2; tentative D call: TRBD1 (6 bases). The CDR3 extends over 16 amino acids. Deletions cut 1 base from V and 3 bases from J, with 15 bases between. From germline, CDR1 is DFQATT and CDR2 SNEGSKA (reference sequence). In DNA form, the CDR3 reads TGCAGTGCTAGAGTGCCAGACAGGAGGTACACCGGGGAGCTGTTTTTT. Residues: CSARVPDRRYTGELFF.

This clonotype was seen a handful of times. This chain links TRBV12-3 or TRBV12-4 with TRBJ1-1; a possible D gene is TRBD1 (6 bases). V gave up 8 bases and J gave up 3 bases, with 13 bases separating them. The CDR3 extends over 13 amino acids. The CDR3 loop is CASVRGGDTEAFF. CDR3 in DNA: TGTGCCAGCGTCAGGGGAGGGGACACTGAAGCTTTCTTT.

The chain joins TRBV5-5 to TRBJ1-1, with 7 bases aligning to TRBD1. This CDR3 contains 17 residues. From germline, CDR1 is SGHKS and CDR2 YYEKEE (reference sequence). J lost 0 bases, V lost 0 bases, and 8 bases had no gene match. CDR3 sequence reads: CASSLAQQGSMNTEAFF. The CDR3 region has the DNA TGTGCCAGCAGCTTGGCCCAACAGGGGAGCATGAACACTGAAGCTTTCTTT.

This clonotype appeared many times. The V and J genes are TRBV20-1 and TRBJ2-1, with 10 bases identical to TRBD2. The junction had 10 bases not matched to a gene; V was cut back by 6 bases and J by 5 bases. The CDR3 has 15 residues. Germline V gives CDR1 DFQATT, CDR2 SNEGSKA (reference sequence). Here the CDR3 DNA reads TGCAGTGCCCGGGGTAGCGGGAGGTCTAACAATGAGCAGTTCTTC. Amino acids: CSARGSGRSNNEQFF.

In this sample, this clonotype turned up a few times. This chain uses TRBV15 with TRBJ2-3; D is perhaps TRBD1 or TRBD2 (6 bases each). V lost 0 bases and J lost 1, with 11 bases in between. Per the germline V gene, CDR1 is LNHNV and CDR2 is YYDKDF (reference sequence). This CDR3 is built from 16 residues. CDR3 nucleotides: TGTGCCACCAGCAGAGATAGGGGGGCCCGCACAGATACGCAGTATTTT. Protein sequence: CATSRDRGARTDTQYF.

The sample holds a few counts of this clonotype. V and J are TRBV6-5 and TRBJ2-5, with D perhaps matching TRBD2 (6 bases). V lost 2 bases, J lost 5 bases, and 12 bases lay in between. CDR3 length: 14 amino acids. The V gene's germline CDR1 is MNHEY and CDR2 SVGAGI. The CDR3 is CASSYGLGLETQYF. The CDR3 DNA reads as TGTGCCAGCAGTTACGGACTGGGACTGGAGACCCAGTACTTC.

The V call is TRBV5-1, the J call TRBJ1-1; D is perhaps TRBD1 (5 bases). Deletions cut 2 bases from V and 1 base from J, with 12 bases between. Germline CDR1 SGHRS, CDR2 YFSETQ. The CDR3 contains 15 residues. The CDR3 region is CASSFLGPENTEAFF. The DNA of the CDR3 is TGCGCCAGCAGCTTCTTGGGACCGGAGAACACTGAAGCTTTCTTT.

On this clonotype: The germline gene is not matched at one end of the junction; a read error may be the cause. The V and J genes are TRBV2 and TRBJ2-1; TRBD2 matches 14 bases. The CDR3 loop spans 19 amino acids. Per germline, CDR1 SNHLY and CDR2 FYNNEI. In nucleotides, the CDR3 is TGTACCAGCAGGAGCGGTCCCGGGACTAGCGGGAGTACGTACAATGAGCAGTTCTTC. The encoded protein is CTSRSGPGTSGSTYNEQFF.